This T cell receptor (beta chain) was found in a study of blood T cell repertoires in COVID-19. There are 15 residues in the CDR3. V shed 2 bases and J shed 1 base, with 9 bases lying between them. Germline V lookup: CDR1 SEHNR, CDR2 FQNEAQ (reference sequence). The repertoire was sequenced with immunoSEQ multiplex PCR; TCRdb's copy has only in-frame clones and lacks some. The data hold 100,000 to 150,000 clones, with 86% observed a single time. The sequencing sample was made of peripheral blood. The rearrangement joins TRBV7-9 to TRBJ2-1; D unresolved. The origin of this receptor is a man aged 40-49 years with acute or convalescent COVID-19. The CDR3 reads CASSLLHYSYNEQFF. Here the CDR3 DNA reads TGTGCCAGCAGCTTACTCCACTATTCCTACAATGAGCAGTTCTTC. The whole variable domain, remainder taken from reference TRBV7-9 and TRBJ2-1, is DTGVSQNPRHKITKRGQNVTFRCDPISEHNRLYWYRQTLGQGPEFLTYFQNEAQLEKSRLLSDRFSAERPKGSFSTLEIQRTEQGDSAMYLCASSLLHYSYNEQFFGPGTRLTVL.